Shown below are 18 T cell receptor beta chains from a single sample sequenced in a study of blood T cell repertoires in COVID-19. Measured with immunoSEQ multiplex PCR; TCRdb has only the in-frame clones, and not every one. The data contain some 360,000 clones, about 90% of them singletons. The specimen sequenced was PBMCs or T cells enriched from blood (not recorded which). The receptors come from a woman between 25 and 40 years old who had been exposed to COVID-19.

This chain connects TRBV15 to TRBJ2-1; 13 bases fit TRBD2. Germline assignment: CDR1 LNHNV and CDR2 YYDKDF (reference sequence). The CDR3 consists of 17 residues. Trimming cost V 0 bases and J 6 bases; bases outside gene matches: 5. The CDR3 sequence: CATSRDEGLAGFNEQFF. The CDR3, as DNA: TGTGCCACCAGCAGAGATGAGGGACTAGCGGGATTCAATGAGCAGTTCTTC. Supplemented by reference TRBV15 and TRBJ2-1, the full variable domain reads DAMVIQNPRYQVTQFGKPVTLSCSQTLNHNVMYWYQQKSSQAPKLLFHYYDKDFNNEADTPDNFQSRRPNTSFCFLDIRSPGLGDTAMYLCATSRDEGLAGFNEQFFGPGTRLTVL.

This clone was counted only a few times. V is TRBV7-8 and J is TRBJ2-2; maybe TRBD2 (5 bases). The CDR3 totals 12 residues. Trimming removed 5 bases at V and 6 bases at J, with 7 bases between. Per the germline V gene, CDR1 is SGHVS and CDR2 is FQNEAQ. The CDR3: CASSPSPGELFF. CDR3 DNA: TGTGCCAGCAGCCCTAGCCCCGGGGAGCTGTTTTTT.

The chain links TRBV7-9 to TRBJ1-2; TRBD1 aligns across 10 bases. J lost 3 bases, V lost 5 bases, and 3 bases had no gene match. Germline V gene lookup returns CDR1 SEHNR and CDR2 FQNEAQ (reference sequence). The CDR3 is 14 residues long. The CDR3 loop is CASSAGQGHYGYTF. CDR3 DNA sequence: TGTGCCAGCAGCGCGGGACAGGGGCACTATGGCTACACCTTC.

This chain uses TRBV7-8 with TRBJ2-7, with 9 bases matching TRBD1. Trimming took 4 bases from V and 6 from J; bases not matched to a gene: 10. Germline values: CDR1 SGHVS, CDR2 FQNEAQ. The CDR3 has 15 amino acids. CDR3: CASSSQWDRVSEQYF. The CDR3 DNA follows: TGTGCCAGCAGCTCCCAATGGGACAGGGTCAGCGAGCAGTACTTC.

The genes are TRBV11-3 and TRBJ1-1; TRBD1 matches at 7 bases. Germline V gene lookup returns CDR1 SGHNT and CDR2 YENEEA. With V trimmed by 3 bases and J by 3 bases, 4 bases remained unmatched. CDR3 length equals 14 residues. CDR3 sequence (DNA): TGTGCCAGCAGCTTTAGGGACAGCTACACTGAAGCTTTCTTT. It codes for CASSFRDSYTEAFF. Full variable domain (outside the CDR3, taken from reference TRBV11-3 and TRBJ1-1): EAGVVQSPRYKIIEKKQPVAFWCNPISGHNTLYWYLQNLGQGPELLIRYENEEAVDDSQLPKDRFSAERLKGVDSTLKIQPAELGDSAVYLCASSFRDSYTEAFFGQGTRLTVV.

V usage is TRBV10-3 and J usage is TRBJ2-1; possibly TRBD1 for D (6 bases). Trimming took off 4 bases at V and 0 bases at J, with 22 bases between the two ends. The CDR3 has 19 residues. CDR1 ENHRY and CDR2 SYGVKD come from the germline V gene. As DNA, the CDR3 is TGTGCCATCAGTGGGCCCCAGGGGAGCGTGACAAGCTCCTACAATGAGCAGTTCTTC. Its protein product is CAISGPQGSVTSSYNEQFF.

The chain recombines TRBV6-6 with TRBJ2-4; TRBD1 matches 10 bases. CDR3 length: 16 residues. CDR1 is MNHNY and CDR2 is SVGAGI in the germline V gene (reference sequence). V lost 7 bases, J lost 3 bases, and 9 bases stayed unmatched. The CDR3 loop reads CASNTDRGYGKNIQYF. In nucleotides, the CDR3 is TGTGCCAGCAACACGGACAGGGGGTATGGCAAAAACATTCAGTACTTC.

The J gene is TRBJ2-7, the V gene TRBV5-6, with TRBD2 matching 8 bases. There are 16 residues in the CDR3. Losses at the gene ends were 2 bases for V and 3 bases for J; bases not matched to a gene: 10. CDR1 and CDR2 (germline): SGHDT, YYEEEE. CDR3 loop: CASSLAGASMGYEQYF. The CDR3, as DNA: TGTGCCAGCAGCTTAGCGGGAGCGAGTATGGGCTACGAGCAGTACTTC.

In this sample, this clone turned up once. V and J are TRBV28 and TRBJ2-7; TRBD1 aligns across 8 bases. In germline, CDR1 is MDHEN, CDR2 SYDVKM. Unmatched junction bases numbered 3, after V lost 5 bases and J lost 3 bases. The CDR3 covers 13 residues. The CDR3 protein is CASSQDRDYEQYF. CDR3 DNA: TGTGCCAGCAGTCAGGACAGGGACTACGAGCAGTACTTC. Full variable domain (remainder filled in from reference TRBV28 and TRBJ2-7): DVKVTQSSRYLVKRTGEKVFLECVQDMDHENMFWYRQDPGLGLRLIYFSYDVKMKEKGDIPEGYSVSREKKERFSLILESASTNQTSMYLCASSQDRDYEQYFGPGTRLTVT.

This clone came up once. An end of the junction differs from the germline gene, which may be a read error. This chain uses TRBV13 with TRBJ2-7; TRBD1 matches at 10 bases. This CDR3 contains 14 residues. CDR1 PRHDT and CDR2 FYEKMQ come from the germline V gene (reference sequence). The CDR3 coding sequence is TGTGCCAGCAGCCTAGGACAGGGGGAACGCGAGCAGTACTTC. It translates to CASSLGQGEREQYF.

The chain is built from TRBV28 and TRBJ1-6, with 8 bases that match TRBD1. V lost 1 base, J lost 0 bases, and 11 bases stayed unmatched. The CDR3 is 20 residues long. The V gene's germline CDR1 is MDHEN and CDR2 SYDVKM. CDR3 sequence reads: CASSLFPGTGPFSYNSPLHF. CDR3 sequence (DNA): TGTGCCAGCAGTTTATTCCCCGGGACAGGTCCCTTCTCCTATAATTCACCCCTCCACTTT.

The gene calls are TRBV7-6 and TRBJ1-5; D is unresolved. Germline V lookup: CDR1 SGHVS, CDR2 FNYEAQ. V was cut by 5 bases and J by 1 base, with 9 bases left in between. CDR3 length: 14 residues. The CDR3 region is CASSQGGSNQPQHF. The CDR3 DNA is TGTGCCAGCAGCCAAGGCGGGAGCAATCAGCCCCAGCATTTT.

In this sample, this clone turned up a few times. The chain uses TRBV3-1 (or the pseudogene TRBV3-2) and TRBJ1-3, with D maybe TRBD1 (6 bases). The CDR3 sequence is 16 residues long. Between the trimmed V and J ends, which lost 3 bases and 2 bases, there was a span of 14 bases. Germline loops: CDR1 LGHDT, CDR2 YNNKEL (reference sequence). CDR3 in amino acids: CASSHNRARAGNTIYF. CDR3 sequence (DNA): TGTGCCAGCAGCCACAACAGGGCCCGGGCTGGAAACACCATATATTTT.

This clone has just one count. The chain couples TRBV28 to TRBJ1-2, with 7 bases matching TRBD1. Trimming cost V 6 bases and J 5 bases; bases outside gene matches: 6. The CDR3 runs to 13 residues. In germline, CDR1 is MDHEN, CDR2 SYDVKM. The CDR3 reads CASRPRDSYGYTF. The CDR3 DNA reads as TGTGCCAGCAGACCTCGGGACAGTTATGGCTACACCTTC.

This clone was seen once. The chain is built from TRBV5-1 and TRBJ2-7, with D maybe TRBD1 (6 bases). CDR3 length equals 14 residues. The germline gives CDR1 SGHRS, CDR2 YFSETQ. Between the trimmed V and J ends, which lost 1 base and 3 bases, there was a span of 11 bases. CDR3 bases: TGCGCCAGCAGCTTGCAGGGGACAAACTACGAGCAGTACTTC. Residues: CASSLQGTNYEQYF.

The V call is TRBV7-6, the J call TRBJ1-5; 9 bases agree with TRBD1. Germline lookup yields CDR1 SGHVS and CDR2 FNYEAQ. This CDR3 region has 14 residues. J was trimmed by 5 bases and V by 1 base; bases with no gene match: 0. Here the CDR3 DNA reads TGTGCCAGCAGCTTAGGGGACAGGGATCAGCCCCAGCATTTT. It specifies CASSLGDRDQPQHF.

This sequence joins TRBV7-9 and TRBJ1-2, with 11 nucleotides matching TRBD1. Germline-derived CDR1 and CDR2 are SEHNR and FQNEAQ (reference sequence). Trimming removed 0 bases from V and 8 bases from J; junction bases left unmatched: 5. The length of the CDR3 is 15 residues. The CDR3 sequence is CASSLARTGGDGYTF. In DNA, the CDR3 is TGTGCCAGCAGCTTAGCGCGGACAGGGGGCGACGGCTACACCTTC.

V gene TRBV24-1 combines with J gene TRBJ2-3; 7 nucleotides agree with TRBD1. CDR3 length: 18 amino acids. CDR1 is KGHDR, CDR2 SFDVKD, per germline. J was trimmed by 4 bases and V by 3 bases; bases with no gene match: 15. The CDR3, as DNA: TGTGCCACCAGTGATATTGAGACAGGGACAGTTGGCGCAGATACGCAGTATTTT. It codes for CATSDIETGTVGADTQYF.